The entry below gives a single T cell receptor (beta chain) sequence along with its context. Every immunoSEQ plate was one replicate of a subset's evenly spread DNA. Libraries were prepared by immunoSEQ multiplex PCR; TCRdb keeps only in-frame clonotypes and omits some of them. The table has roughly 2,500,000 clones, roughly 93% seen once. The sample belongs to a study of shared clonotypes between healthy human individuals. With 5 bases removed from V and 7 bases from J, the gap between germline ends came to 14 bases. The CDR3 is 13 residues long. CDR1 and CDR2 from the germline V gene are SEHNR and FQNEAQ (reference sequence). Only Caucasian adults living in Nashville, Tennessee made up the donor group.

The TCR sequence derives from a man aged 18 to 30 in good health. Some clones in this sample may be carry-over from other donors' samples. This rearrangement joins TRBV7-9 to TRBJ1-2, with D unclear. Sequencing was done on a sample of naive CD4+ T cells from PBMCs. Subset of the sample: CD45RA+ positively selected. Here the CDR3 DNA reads TGTGCCAGCAGCCTCAACCGGTCGCCTGGCTACACCTTC. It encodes CASSLNRSPGYTF.